Described below is a single TCR beta chain sequence and its context. Its antigen is not known. Germline lookup yields CDR1 MNHEY and CDR2 SVGAGI. The V end lost 0 bases, the J end lost 1 base, and 6 bases lay between the germline ends. The CDR3 runs 14 residues. Here immunoSEQ multiplex PCR was the method, and the copy in TCRdb shows in-frame clones only, minus some. There are about 130,000 clones in the sample; approximately 89% occur only once, and roughly 1.2% lies in the top ten. These data originate in a study of cytomegalovirus exposure and HLA in healthy donors. The study's findings and limits: The study labeled 170 or so TCR beta chains cytomegalovirus-associated.

Source material: PBMCs. The receptor was derived from a young woman in good health and CMV-seronegative. The chain joins TRBV6-5 to TRBJ1-1; D unresolved. Here the CDR3 reads CASSYSARNTEAFF. In nucleotides, the CDR3 is TGTGCCAGCAGTTACTCGGCAAGGAACACTGAAGCTTTCTTT.